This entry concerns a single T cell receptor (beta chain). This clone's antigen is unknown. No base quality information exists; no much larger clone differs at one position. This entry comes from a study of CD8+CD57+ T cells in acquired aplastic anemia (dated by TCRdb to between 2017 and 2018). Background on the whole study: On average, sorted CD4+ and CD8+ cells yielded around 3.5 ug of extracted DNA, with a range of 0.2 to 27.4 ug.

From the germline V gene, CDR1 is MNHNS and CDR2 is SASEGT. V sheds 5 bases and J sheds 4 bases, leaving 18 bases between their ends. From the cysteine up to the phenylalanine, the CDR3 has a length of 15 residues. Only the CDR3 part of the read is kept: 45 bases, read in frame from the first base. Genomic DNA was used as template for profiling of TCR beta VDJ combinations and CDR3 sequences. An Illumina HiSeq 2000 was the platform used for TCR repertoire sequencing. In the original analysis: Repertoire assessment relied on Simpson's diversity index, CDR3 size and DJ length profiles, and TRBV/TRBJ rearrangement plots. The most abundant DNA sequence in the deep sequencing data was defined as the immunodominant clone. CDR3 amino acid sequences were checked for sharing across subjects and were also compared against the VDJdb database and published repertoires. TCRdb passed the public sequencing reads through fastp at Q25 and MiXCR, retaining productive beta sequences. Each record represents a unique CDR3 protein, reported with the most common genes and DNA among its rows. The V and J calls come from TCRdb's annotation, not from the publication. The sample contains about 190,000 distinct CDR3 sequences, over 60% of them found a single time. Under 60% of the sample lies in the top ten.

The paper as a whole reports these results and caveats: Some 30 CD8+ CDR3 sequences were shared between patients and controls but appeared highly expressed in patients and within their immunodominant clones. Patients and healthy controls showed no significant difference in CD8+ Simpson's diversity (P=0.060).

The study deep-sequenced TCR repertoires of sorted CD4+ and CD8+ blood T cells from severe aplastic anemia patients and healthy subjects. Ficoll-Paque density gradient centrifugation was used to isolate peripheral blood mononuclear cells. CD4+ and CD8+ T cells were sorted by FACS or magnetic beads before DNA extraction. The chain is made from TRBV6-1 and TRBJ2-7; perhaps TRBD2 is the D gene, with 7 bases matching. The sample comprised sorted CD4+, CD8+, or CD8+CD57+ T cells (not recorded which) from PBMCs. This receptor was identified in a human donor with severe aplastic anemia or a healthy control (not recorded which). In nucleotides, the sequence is TGTGCCAGCAGTTACTCAGGGGAGGGGAGATACGAGCAGTACTTC. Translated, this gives CASSYSGEGRYEQYF.